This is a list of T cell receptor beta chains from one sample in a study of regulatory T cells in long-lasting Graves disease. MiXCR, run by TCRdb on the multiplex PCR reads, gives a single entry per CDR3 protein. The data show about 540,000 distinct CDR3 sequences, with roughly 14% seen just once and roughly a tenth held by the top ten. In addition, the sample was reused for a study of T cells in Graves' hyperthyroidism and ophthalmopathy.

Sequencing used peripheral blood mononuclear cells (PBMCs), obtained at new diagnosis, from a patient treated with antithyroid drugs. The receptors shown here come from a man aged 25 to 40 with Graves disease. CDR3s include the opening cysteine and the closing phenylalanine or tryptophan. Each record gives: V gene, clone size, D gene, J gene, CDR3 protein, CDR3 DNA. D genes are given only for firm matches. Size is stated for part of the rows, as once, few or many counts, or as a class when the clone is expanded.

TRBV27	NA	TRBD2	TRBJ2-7	CASSRLAGGINEQYF	TGTGCCAGCAGTCGCCTAGCGGGAGGAATCAACGAGCAGTACTTC
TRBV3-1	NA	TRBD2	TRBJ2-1	CASSRSPGLAGVNEQFF	TGTGCCAGCAGCCGATCTCCGGGACTAGCGGGAGTAAATGAGCAGTTCTTC
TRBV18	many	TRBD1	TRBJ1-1	CASSPVTGDTTEAFF	TGTGCCAGCTCACCAGTGACAGGGGATACCACTGAAGCTTTCTTT
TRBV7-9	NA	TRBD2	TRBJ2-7	CASSLVAAGVDEQYF	TGTGCCAGCAGCTTAGTGGCAGCGGGAGTAGACGAGCAGTACTTC
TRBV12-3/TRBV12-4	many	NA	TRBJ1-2	CASSFVAEQGYTF	TGTGCCAGCAGTTTTGTTGCGGAGCAAGGCTACACCTTC
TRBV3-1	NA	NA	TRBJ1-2	CASSQSSYVGYTF	TGTGCCAGCAGCCAGTCATCGTATGTGGGCTACACCTTC
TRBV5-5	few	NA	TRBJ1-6	CASSEGRNLGSPLHF	TGTGCCAGCAGCGAAGGGAGAAACTTAGGTTCACCCCTCCACTTT
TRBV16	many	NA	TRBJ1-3	CASKDTSGLGGMNTIYF	TGTGCCAGCAAGGACACGTCGGGACTGGGGGGAATGAACACCATATATTTT
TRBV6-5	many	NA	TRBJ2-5	CASSYSSSQETQYF	TGTGCCAGCAGTTACTCGAGTTCCCAAGAGACCCAGTACTTC
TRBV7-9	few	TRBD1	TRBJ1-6	CASSLATGANSPLHF	TGTGCCAGCAGCCTAGCGACAGGGGCTAATTCACCCCTCCACTTT
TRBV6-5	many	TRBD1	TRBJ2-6	CASSYSGTGGYLVGANVLTF	TGTGCCAGCAGTTACTCCGGGACAGGGGGCTATCTGGTTGGGGCCAACGTCCTGACTTTC
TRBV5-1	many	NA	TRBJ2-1	CASSLDKTGLYKNEQFF	TGCGCCAGCAGCTTAGACAAGACGGGACTCTACAAGAATGAGCAGTTCTTC
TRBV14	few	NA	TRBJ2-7	CASSPDYRITYEQYF	TGTGCCAGCAGCCCGGACTACCGCATAACCTACGAGCAGTACTTC
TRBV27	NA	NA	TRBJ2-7	CASSSPGMLYEQYF	TGTGCCAGCAGTTCCCCAGGGATGCTCTACGAGCAGTACTTC
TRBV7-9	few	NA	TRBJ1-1	CASSLIAGQNTEAFF	TGTGCCAGCAGCTTAATTGCAGGGCAGAACACTGAAGCTTTCTTT
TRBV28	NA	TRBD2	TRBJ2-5	CASSLSGGWNQRTQYF	TGTGCCAGCAGCCTTAGCGGGGGGTGGAACCAAAGGACCCAGTACTTC
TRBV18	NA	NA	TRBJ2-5	CASSPSLGETQYF	TGTGCCAGCTCACCCTCTTTGGGCGAGACCCAGTACTTC
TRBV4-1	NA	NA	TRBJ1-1	CASSQDRHMNTEAFF	TGCGCCAGCAGCCAAGATAGGCACATGAACACTGAAGCTTTCTTT
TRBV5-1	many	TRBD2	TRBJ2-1	CASSGWSGSGNEQFF	TGCGCCAGCAGTGGATGGAGCGGGAGCGGGAATGAGCAGTTCTTC
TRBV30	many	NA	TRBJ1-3	CAAERGSSGNTIYF	TGTGCCGCTGAGAGGGGGAGCTCTGGAAACACCATATATTTT
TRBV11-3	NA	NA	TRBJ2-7	CASSFPAAQCSSYEQYF	TGTGCCAGCAGCTTCCCGGCCGCCCAATGTAGCTCCTACGAGCAGTACTTC
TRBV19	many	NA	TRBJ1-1	CASSAENTEAFF	TGTGCCAGTAGCGCGGAGAACACTGAAGCTTTCTTT
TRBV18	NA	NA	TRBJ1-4	CASSPDSLNEKLFF	TGTGCCAGCTCACCGGACAGCCTTAATGAAAAACTGTTTTTT
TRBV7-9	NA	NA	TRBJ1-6	CASSPPQGSNSPLHF	TGTGCCAGCAGCCCCCCCCAGGGTTCTAATTCACCCCTCCACTTT
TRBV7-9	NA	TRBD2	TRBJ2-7	CASSPRLAGLYEQYF	TGTGCCAGCAGCCCAAGACTAGCGGGACTCTACGAGCAGTACTTC
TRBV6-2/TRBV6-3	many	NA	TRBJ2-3	CASSPPSGRGTDTQYF	TGTGCCAGCAGCCCTCCCTCGGGACGGGGAACAGATACGCAGTATTTT
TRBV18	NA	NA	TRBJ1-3	CASSPTWDSGNTIYF	TGTGCCAGCTCACCAACGTGGGACTCTGGAAACACCATATATTTT
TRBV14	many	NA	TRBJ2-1	CASSLRRVYNEQFF	TGTGCCAGCAGTTTGAGGAGGGTCTACAATGAGCAGTTCTTC
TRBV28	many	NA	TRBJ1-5	CASSSVNQPQHF	TGTGCCAGCAGTTCGGTCAATCAGCCCCAGCATTTT
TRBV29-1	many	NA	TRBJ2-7	CSAARGVGEQYF	TGCAGCGCCGCACGCGGGGTAGGAGAGCAGTACTTC
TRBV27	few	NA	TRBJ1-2	CASRQPLAGGYTF	TGTGCCAGCAGACAGCCCTTGGCGGGTGGCTACACCTTC
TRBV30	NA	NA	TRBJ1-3	CAWIKGSSAGNTIYF	TGTGCCTGGATAAAGGGTTCATCGGCTGGAAACACCATATATTTT
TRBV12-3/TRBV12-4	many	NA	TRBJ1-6	CASSLGGNSPLHF	TGTGCCAGCAGTTTAGGAGGGAATTCACCCCTCCACTTT
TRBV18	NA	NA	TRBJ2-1	CASSPRSLHNEQFF	TGTGCCAGCTCACCACGGTCGCTACACAATGAGCAGTTCTTC
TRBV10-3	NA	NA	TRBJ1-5	CAISDTGREQPQHF	TGTGCCATCAGTGACACAGGGAGAGAGCAGCCCCAGCATTTT
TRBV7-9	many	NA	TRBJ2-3	CASSSYRTSSTDTQYF	TGTGCCAGCAGCTCTTATCGGACGTCTAGCACAGATACGCAGTATTTT
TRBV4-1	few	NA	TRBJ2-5	CASSQAGAQTQYF	TGCGCCAGCAGCCAAGCAGGGGCGCAGACCCAGTACTTC
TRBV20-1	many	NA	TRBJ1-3	CSARVNGGRSGNTIYF	TGCAGTGCTAGAGTGAACGGGGGCAGGTCTGGAAACACCATATATTTT
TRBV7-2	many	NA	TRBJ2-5	CASSLGRLAWGETQYF	TGTGCCAGCAGCTTAGGTCGGCTAGCCTGGGGAGAGACCCAGTACTTC
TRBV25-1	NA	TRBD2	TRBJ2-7	CASSDPGRATYEQYF	TGTGCCAGCAGTGACCCCGGGAGGGCCACGTACGAGCAGTACTTC
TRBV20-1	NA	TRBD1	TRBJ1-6	CSARGHRDRTHNSPLHF	TGCAGTGCTAGAGGTCACCGGGACAGGACTCATAATTCACCCCTCCACTTT